The 27 T cell receptor beta chains below were found in one sample sequenced in a study of long-term antiretroviral therapy in people with HIV. Assay version v3.0 of immunoSEQ was used, and it was run at survey level. TCRdb's table, derived via immunoSEQ multiplex PCR, lists solely in-frame clones and lacks some. Among tens of thousands of clones listed, roughly 90% were seen once. The sample was unsorted PBMCs, taken 2 years after starting antiretroviral therapy. Source of these receptors: a man aged 45-65 years with HIV.

The chain employs TRBV7-9 and TRBJ2-5, with D unclear. Germline V lookup: CDR1 SEHNR, CDR2 FQNEAQ (reference sequence). This CDR3 is built from 14 residues. Trimming left V 7 bases short and J 3 bases short, with 15 bases between. The CDR3 bases are TGTGCCAGCACCCTACCCGAGAAGGAAGAGACCCAGTACTTC. Translation gives CASTLPEKEETQYF.

Only one count was recorded for this clone. This chain connects TRBV5-1 to TRBJ2-5, with D maybe TRBD1 (6 bases). The CDR3 runs to 15 residues. V was trimmed by 2 bases and J by 6 bases, leaving 17 bases between them. Germline V CDR1 and CDR2: SGHRS, YFSETQ. The DNA for the CDR3 is TGCGCCAGCAGCTTAACAGGGATTCGGCAACAGACCCAGTACTTC. This sequence encodes CASSLTGIRQQTQYF.

The DNA of the CDR3 is TGTGCCAGTAGCTTGGGGGCCCGTGATTTGTTTGATCAGCCCCAGCATTTT. This gives the protein CASSLGARDLFDQPQHF. V and J are TRBV19 and TRBJ1-5; a possible D gene is TRBD1 (6 bases). Trimming took 6 bases from V and 5 from J, leaving 23 bases between them. Germline values: CDR1 LNHDA, CDR2 SQIVND (reference sequence). The CDR3 runs 17 residues.

The chain couples TRBV27 to TRBJ1-2, with 8 bases matching TRBD1. CDR3 size: 12 residues. Germline CDR1 and CDR2: MNHEY and SMNVEV (reference sequence). Trimming at V came to 6 bases and at J to 6 bases, leaving 3 bases not matched to a gene. The CDR3 bases are TGTGCCAGCAGGTGGACAGGGCATGGCTACACCTTC. This gives the protein CASRWTGHGYTF.

The genes are TRBV10-1 and TRBJ2-3; D remains ambiguous. V was shortened by 5 bases and J by 1 base, with 4 bases between the two germline ends. The length of the CDR3 is 12 residues. Germline V lookup: CDR1 WNHNN, CDR2 SYGVQD (reference sequence). The CDR3 loop is CASSSGTDTQYF. The DNA for the CDR3 is TGCGCCAGCAGTTCTGGCACAGATACGCAGTATTTT.

The chain recombines TRBV7-9 with TRBJ2-7, with a tentative D call TRBD1 (6 bases). Trimming took off 5 bases at V and 5 bases at J, with 13 bases between the two ends. The length of the CDR3 is 13 residues. Germline CDR1 reads SEHNR; CDR2 reads FQNEAQ (reference sequence). The CDR3 sequence is CASSKGGRHEQYF. In DNA form, the CDR3 reads TGTGCCAGCAGCAAAGGGGGAAGGCACGAGCAGTACTTC. Filled out from reference TRBV7-9 and TRBJ2-7, the complete variable domain reads DTGVSQNPRHKITKRGQNVTFRCDPISEHNRLYWYRQTLGQGPEFLTYFQNEAQLEKSRLLSDRFSAERPKGSFSTLEIQRTEQGDSAMYLCASSKGGRHEQYFGPGTRLTVT.

This clone was counted a single time. J is TRBJ2-1 and V is TRBV27; TRBD1 might be the D (6 bases). CDR1 and CDR2 (germline): MNHEY, SMNVEV (reference sequence). V was pared by 10 bases and J by 9 bases, with 16 bases between. The CDR3 length is 12 residues. Here the CDR3 reads CATGKGVAEQFF. The CDR3 DNA reads TGTGCCACCGGAAAGGGGGTGGCTGAGCAGTTCTTC.

The sample holds a few counts of this clone. The rearrangement links TRBV2 to TRBJ2-6, with D tentatively TRBD1 (6 bases). This CDR3 comprises 16 residues. In germline, CDR1 is SNHLY, CDR2 FYNNEI. Trimming cost V 6 bases and J 4 bases, with 16 bases left between them. The DNA of the CDR3 is TGTGCCAGCAGGTACAACAGGGATTCAGGGGCCAACGTCCTGACTTTC. Its protein product is CASRYNRDSGANVLTF.

The chain joins TRBV18 to TRBJ1-2; D call uncertain. In germline, CDR1 is KGHSH, CDR2 LQKENI. Trimming left V 0 bases short and J 2 bases short, with 7 bases between. CDR3 length: 14 residues. As DNA, the CDR3 is TGTGCCAGCTCACCACCGATAAAAAACTATGGCTACACCTTC. Translation gives CASSPPIKNYGYTF.

This clone was detected only a few times. The chain is built from TRBV4-1 and TRBJ1-1; unclear D gene. The ends were cut back, 1 base at V and 0 bases at J, with 3 bases in the middle. CDR3 length equals 13 residues. Germline V lookup: CDR1 MGHRA, CDR2 YSYEKL. CDR3 amino acids: CASSQVLNTEAFF. The CDR3 DNA follows: TGCGCCAGCAGCCAAGTTTTGAACACTGAAGCTTTCTTT.

This chain connects TRBV27 to TRBJ1-1; D gene uncertain. Germline V gene sequence: CDR1 MNHEY, CDR2 SMNVEV (reference sequence). V was clipped by 7 bases and J by 1 base, with 13 bases between them. The CDR3 has 14 residues. CDR3 in amino acids: CASTNSLANTEAFF. DNA of the CDR3: TGTGCCAGCACTAATTCTTTGGCGAACACTGAAGCTTTCTTT.

The chain couples TRBV19 to TRBJ2-3; D remains unclear. V was cut by 1 base and J by 3 bases, with 11 bases left in between. The CDR3 runs 15 residues. Germline CDR1 and CDR2: LNHDA and SQIVND (reference sequence). The CDR3 nucleotides read TGTGCCAGTAGTATAGTCGGAGCGAAAACAGATACGCAGTATTTT. As protein: CASSIVGAKTDTQYF.

This sequence joins TRBV27 and TRBJ1-2, with D possibly matching TRBD1 (5 bases). Trimming took 10 bases from V and 1 from J, leaving 16 bases between them. CDR1 is MNHEY, CDR2 SMNVEV, per germline (reference sequence). CDR3 size: 14 residues. The CDR3 DNA follows: TGTGCCACTTCGAGATCCGGGGGTAACTATGGCTACACCTTC. Translated, it gives CATSRSGGNYGYTF.

The CDR3 here is CASSTGDTSTDTQYF. The CDR3 coding sequence is TGCGCCAGCAGCACTGGGGACACCAGCACAGATACGCAGTATTTT. This sequence joins TRBV4-3 and TRBJ2-3, with D perhaps TRBD1 (6 bases). CDR3 length: 15 amino acids. Germline assignment: CDR1 LGHNA and CDR2 YSLEER. V was clipped by 5 bases and J by 0 bases, with 12 bases between them.

The J gene is TRBJ1-1, the V gene TRBV28; D may be TRBD1 (5 bases). Per germline, CDR1 MDHEN and CDR2 SYDVKM. Trimming removed 5 bases from V and 7 bases from J, with 14 bases in between. This CDR3 comprises 13 residues. The DNA for the CDR3 is TGTGCCAGCAGTCCCCCCGGGGCGCTTGAAGCTTTCTTT. Amino acid sequence: CASSPPGALEAFF.

The genes are TRBV7-2 and TRBJ2-7; D unclear. The CDR3 is made up of 14 amino acids. CDR1 is SGHTA, CDR2 FQGNSA, per germline. Trimming took 2 bases from V and 6 from J, leaving 14 bases between them. CDR3 sequence: CASSLREGYGEQYF. The DNA of the CDR3 is TGTGCCAGCAGCTTACGAGAAGGGTACGGCGAGCAGTACTTC.

The chain links TRBV28 to TRBJ1-4, with 12 bases fitting TRBD1. The CDR3 spans 15 residues. J gave up 6 bases and V 4 bases, and 3 bases lay outside the gene matches. Looked up from germline, CDR1 is MDHEN and CDR2 is SYDVKM. The DNA of the CDR3 is TGTGCCAGCAGTTGGGGACAGGGGGCTTATGAAAAACTGTTTTTT. Amino acids: CASSWGQGAYEKLFF.

The V and J genes are TRBV20-1 and TRBJ1-2, with unresolved D. Germline-derived CDR1 and CDR2 are DFQATT and SNEGSKA (reference sequence). The CDR3 extends over 11 amino acids. With 1 base removed from V and 5 bases from J, the gap between germline ends came to 5 bases. CDR3 coding DNA: TGCAGTGCTAGAGGGATATATGGCTACACCTTC. It specifies CSARGIYGYTF.

CDR3 loop: CASSFVFTGLSGYTF. The CDR3 DNA reads as TGTGCCAGCAGCTTCGTATTTACGGGGTTGAGTGGCTACACCTTC. The chain couples TRBV7-2 to TRBJ1-2, with D unclear. This CDR3 comprises 15 residues. Germline V lookup: CDR1 SGHTA, CDR2 FQGNSA. V was cut by 3 bases and J by 7 bases, with 18 bases left in between.

This clone was observed a handful of times. The chain is built from TRBV5-6 and TRBJ1-5, with D unclear. Per the germline V gene, CDR1 is SGHDT and CDR2 is YYEEEE. Trimming removed 2 bases at V and 3 bases at J, with 9 bases between. The CDR3 spans 14 residues. DNA for the CDR3: TGTGCCAGCAGCTTTGGGGTGAACAATCAGCCCCAGCATTTT. Protein: CASSFGVNNQPQHF.

The genes are TRBV5-6 and TRBJ2-3, with TRBD2 matching over 7 bases. V lost 5 bases to trimming and J lost 6 bases; unmatched junction nucleotides: 15. CDR3 length: 16 residues. Germline V gives CDR1 SGHDT, CDR2 YYEEEE. The CDR3 is CASRAAGTISWDTQYF. The CDR3 coding sequence is TGTGCCAGCAGGGCGGCCGGGACTATCTCTTGGGATACGCAGTATTTT.

This clone has only one observation. The germline gene is not matched at one end of the junction; a read error may be the cause. The chain couples TRBV27 to TRBJ1-4, with D possibly matching TRBD1 (6 bases). CDR1 and CDR2 from the germline V gene are MNHEY and SMNVEV (reference sequence). The CDR3 is made up of 14 amino acids. DNA for the CDR3: TGTGCCAGCAGTCACTTCCCCCGGGACAAAAGTCAGGTTTTT. Amino acids: CASSHFPRDKSQVF. Combining the CDR3 with reference TRBV27 and TRBJ1-4 gives the whole variable domain EAQVTQNPRYLITVTGKKLTVTCSQNMNHEYMSWYRQDPGLGLRQIYYSMNVEVTDKGDVPEGYKVSRKEKRNFPLILESPSPNQTSLYFCASSHFPRDKSQVFGSGTQLSVL.

This clone was found once. V is TRBV12-5 and J is TRBJ2-7; no definite D call. This CDR3 spans 16 amino acids. Germline CDR1 LGHNT, CDR2 FRNRAP. With 0 bases removed from V and 0 bases from J, the gap between germline ends came to 12 bases. CDR3: CASGLVLSISSYEQYF. The CDR3 nucleotides read TGTGCTAGTGGTTTGGTCCTCTCAATAAGCTCCTACGAGCAGTACTTC. The entire variable domain, with the rest obtained from reference TRBV12-5 and TRBJ2-7, is as follows: DARVTQTPRHKVTEMGQEVTMRCQPILGHNTVFWYRQTMMQGLELLAYFRNRAPLDDSGMPKDRFSAEMPDATLATLKIQPSEPRDSAVYFCASGLVLSISSYEQYFGPGTRLTVT.

This chain uses TRBV28 with TRBJ1-1; D is unclear. The CDR3 loop spans 12 amino acids. V was pared by 7 bases and J by 1 base, with 7 bases between. Germline CDR1 and CDR2: MDHEN and SYDVKM. Here the CDR3 reads CASKEGNTEAFF. In nucleotides, the CDR3 is TGTGCCAGCAAGGAAGGGAACACTGAAGCTTTCTTT.

The chain uses TRBV5-4 and TRBJ1-2, with 9 bases that match TRBD1. From germline, CDR1 is SGHNT and CDR2 YYREEE (reference sequence). V shed 4 bases and J 3 bases; nucleotides not matched to a gene: 7. This CDR3 has 15 amino acids. The CDR3 protein is CASSTGTGRDYGYTF. In DNA, the CDR3 is TGTGCCAGCAGCACGGGGACAGGGAGAGACTATGGCTACACCTTC. The full variable domain, completed using reference TRBV5-4 and TRBJ1-2, is ETGVTQSPTHLIKTRGQQVTLRCSSQSGHNTVSWYQQALGQGPQFIFQYYREEENGRGNFPPRFSGLQFPNYSSELNVNALELDDSALYLCASSTGTGRDYGYTFGSGTRLTVV.

The chain carries TRBV5-4 and TRBJ2-7; 11 nucleotides match TRBD2. This CDR3 has 15 amino acids. Trimming at V came to 0 bases and at J to 2 bases, leaving 1 base not matched to a gene. Germline V gene sequence: CDR1 SGHNT, CDR2 YYREEE (reference sequence). This CDR3 reads CASSLGLAGPYEQYF. Written as DNA, the CDR3 is TGTGCCAGCAGCTTGGGACTAGCGGGGCCCTACGAGCAGTACTTC.

The chain is built from TRBV27 and TRBJ2-6, with D uncertain. Between the trimmed V and J ends, which lost 2 bases and 3 bases, there was a span of 8 bases. Germline CDR1 MNHEY, CDR2 SMNVEV (reference sequence). The CDR3 is made up of 15 amino acids. The CDR3 loop reads CASSLLVRGANVLTF. For the CDR3, the DNA is TGTGCCAGCAGTTTACTGGTACGTGGGGCCAACGTCCTGACTTTC.